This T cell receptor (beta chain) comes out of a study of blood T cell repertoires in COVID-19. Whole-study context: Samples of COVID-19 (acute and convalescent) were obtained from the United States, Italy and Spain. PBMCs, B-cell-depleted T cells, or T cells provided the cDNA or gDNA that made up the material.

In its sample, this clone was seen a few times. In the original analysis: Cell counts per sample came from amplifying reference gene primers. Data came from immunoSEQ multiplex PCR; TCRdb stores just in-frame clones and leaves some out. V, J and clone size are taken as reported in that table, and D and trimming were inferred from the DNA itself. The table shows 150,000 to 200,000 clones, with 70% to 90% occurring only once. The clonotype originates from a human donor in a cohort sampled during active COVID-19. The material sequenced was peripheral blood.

The CDR3: CASSLDTYQPQHF. The CDR3 coding sequence is TGTGCCAGCAGCTTAGACACGTATCAGCCCCAGCATTTT. The rearrangement uses TRBV7-9 and TRBJ1-5; D remains ambiguous. Per germline, CDR1 SEHNR and CDR2 FQNEAQ (reference sequence). Trimming left V 1 base short and J 5 bases short, with 6 bases between. The CDR3 is made up of 13 amino acids.